Presented here are 5 T cell receptor beta chains from one specimen sequenced in a study of T cells in Graves' hyperthyroidism and ophthalmopathy. TCR beta CDR3 region amplification was performed from RNA transcripts. Primed by the HTBI set, a first-round RT-PCR was run on the TCR CDR3. One entry per CDR3 protein results from TCRdb running MiXCR on the multiplex PCR reads. The sample has a few hundred thousand distinct CDR3 sequences, 46% seen once. Sequenced input: peripheral blood or thyroid tissue (not recorded which). The receptors come from a woman aged 18-29 years with Graves' hyperthyroidism.

This clonotype turned up a few times. The chain couples TRBV4-3 to TRBJ1-1; D might be TRBD1 (5 bases). Trimming took off 5 bases at V and 4 bases at J, with 17 bases between the two ends. Germline lookup yields CDR1 LGHNA and CDR2 YSLEER. The CDR3 sequence is 15 residues long. The CDR3 loop is CASSSETAGSTEAFF. Written as DNA, the CDR3 is TGCGCCAGCAGCTCAGAGACAGCCGGGAGCACTGAAGCTTTCTTT.

This clonotype came up many times. J is TRBJ1-4 and V is TRBV5-1; 7 nucleotides agree with TRBD1. V trimming: 0 bases; J trimming: 6 bases; junction bases outside the gene matches: 2. The length of the CDR3 is 14 residues. CDR1 SGHRS and CDR2 YFSETQ come from the germline V gene. CDR3 sequence reads: CASSLGGTDEKLFF. For the CDR3, the DNA is TGCGCCAGCAGCTTGGGCGGGACAGATGAAAAACTGTTTTTT.

A word on this clonotype: One junction end does not reproduce the germline sequence, and a read error may be involved. This sequence joins TRBV7-3 and TRBJ2-5; D is possibly TRBD1 (6 bases). The germline V gene has CDR1 SGHTA and CDR2 FQGTGA. This CDR3 is 14 amino acids long. Written as DNA, the CDR3 is TGTGCCAGCAGGAGAGGGGGAGCCGAAGAGACCCAGAACTTC. It specifies CASRRGGAEETQNF.

This chain uses TRBV12-5 with TRBJ1-6, with D perhaps matching TRBD1 (5 bases). Trimming shortened V by 5 bases and J by 5 bases, and 13 bases separated the two germline ends. The CDR3 is made up of 15 amino acids. Germline CDR1 and CDR2: LGHNT and FRNRAP. The DNA for the CDR3 is TGTGCTAGTGGTACTCAGCGGGGCAATAATTCACCCCTCCACTTT. Translating it yields CASGTQRGNNSPLHF.

This clonotype was seen ten or more times. The V and J genes are TRBV29-1 and TRBJ1-2; D is undetermined. The ends were cut back, 6 bases at V and 4 bases at J, with 18 bases in the middle. CDR3 length: 14 amino acids. Germline values: CDR1 SQVTM, CDR2 ANQGSEA. The CDR3: CSVTLATASYGYTF. The CDR3 nucleotides are TGCAGCGTCACCTTGGCAACGGCCTCCTATGGCTACACCTTC.